The T cell receptor beta chain described here comes from a study of CD8 T cells in ankylosing spondylitis. Each CDR3 protein is one row after TCRdb ran MiXCR on the 5' RACE reads. The table has around 140,000 distinct CDR3 sequences, roughly 18% seen once. About this clonotype: The antigen remains undetermined.

V was pared by 7 bases and J by 3 bases, with 8 bases between. The CDR3 spans 12 residues. The study, taken as a whole, reports: Matched synovial fluid from ankylosing spondylitis patients was reported to be enriched for disease-linked clones. Clones linked to disease, bearing a CD8+ phenotype, were relatively rare in peripheral blood. About 8 highly homologous variants made up a TCR beta motif, and this motif appeared characteristic of ankylosing spondylitis blood.

The material sequenced was blood, either unsorted or a sorted T cell fraction (not recorded which). The receptor comes from a male donor with ankylosing spondylitis. The chain uses TRBV12-3 or TRBV12-4 and TRBJ2-3; D is possibly TRBD2 (7 bases). The CDR3 is CASKGGTDTQYF. CDR3 bases: TGTGCCAGCAAGGGGGGGACAGATACGCAGTATTTT.